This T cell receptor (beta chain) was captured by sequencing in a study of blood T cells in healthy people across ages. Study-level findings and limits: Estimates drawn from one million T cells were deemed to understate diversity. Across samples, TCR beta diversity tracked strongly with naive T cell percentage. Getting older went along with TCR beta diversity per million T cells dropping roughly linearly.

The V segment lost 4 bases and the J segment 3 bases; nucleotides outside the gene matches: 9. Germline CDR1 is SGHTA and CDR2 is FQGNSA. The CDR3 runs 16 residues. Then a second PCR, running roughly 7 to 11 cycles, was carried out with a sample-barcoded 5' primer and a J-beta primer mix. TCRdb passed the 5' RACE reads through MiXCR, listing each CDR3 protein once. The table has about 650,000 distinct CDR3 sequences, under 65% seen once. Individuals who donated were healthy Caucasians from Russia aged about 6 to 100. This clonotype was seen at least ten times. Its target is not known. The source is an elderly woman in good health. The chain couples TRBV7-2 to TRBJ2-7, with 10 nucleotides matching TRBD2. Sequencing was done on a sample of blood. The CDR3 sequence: CASSYRGAGGNYEQYF. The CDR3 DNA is TGTGCCAGCAGCTACCGGGGAGCGGGAGGGAACTACGAGCAGTACTTC. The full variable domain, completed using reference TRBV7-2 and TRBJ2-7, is GAGVSQSPSNKVTEKGKDVELRCDPISGHTALYWYRQSLGQGLEFLIYFQGNSAPDKSGLPSDRFSAERTGGSVSTLTIQRTQQEDSAVYLCASSYRGAGGNYEQYFGPGTRLTVT.